A single sample is the source of the 5 T cell receptor beta chains below, sequenced in a study of vaccination effects on CD4 cells after COVID-19. Antigen-specific CD4+ T cells were first expanded with viral peptide pools by the ViraFEST assay and only then sequenced. Isolating CD4+ T cells followed ten to eleven days of culture. Confirmation by PCR established that the person had SARS-CoV-2 infection between March and December 2020. Their specific antigens are unknown. Libraries were prepared by immunoSEQ multiplex PCR; TCRdb keeps only in-frame clonotypes and omits some of them. The data contain tens of thousands of clones, more than 75% of them singletons. Source: CD4+ T cells from PBMCs cultured with HIV peptides, taken before COVID-19 vaccination. Stated subset: HIV-1 Nef peptide pool negative control/reference culture. The receptors here all came from a human donor who had a prior SARS-CoV-2 infection.

This clone has a count of ten or more. The rearrangement joins TRBV6-1 to TRBJ2-7, with D unclear. This CDR3 spans 15 amino acids. CDR1 and CDR2 from the germline V gene are MNHNS and SASEGT. V shed 3 bases and J shed 0 bases, with 12 bases lying between them. The CDR3 here is CASSDRIAGSYEQYF. CDR3 bases: TGTGCCAGCAGTGATAGGATCGCAGGCTCCTACGAGCAGTACTTC.

The chain joins TRBV9 to TRBJ2-1, with 8 bases lining up with TRBD2. In germline, CDR1 is SGDLS, CDR2 YYNGEE. Trimming cost V 1 base and J 1 base; bases outside gene matches: 1. The CDR3 contains 15 residues. The CDR3 loop reads CASSVRLASYNEQFF. As DNA, the CDR3 is TGTGCCAGCAGCGTAAGACTAGCGTCCTACAATGAGCAGTTCTTC. Combining the CDR3 with reference TRBV9 and TRBJ2-1 gives the whole variable domain DSGVTQTPKHLITATGQRVTLRCSPRSGDLSVYWYQQSLDQGLQFLIQYYNGEERAKGNILERFSAQQFPDLHSELNLSSLELGDSALYFCASSVRLASYNEQFFGPGTRLTVL.

The rearrangement links TRBV19 to TRBJ1-2; a weak D match, TRBD1 (6 bases). Deletions cut 3 bases from V and 7 bases from J, with 15 bases between. This CDR3 has 14 amino acids. The germline CDR1 and CDR2 sequences are LNHDA and SQIVND (reference sequence). The CDR3 spells CASSMTGSRAGYTF. The DNA of the CDR3 is TGTGCCAGTAGTATGACAGGTTCTCGGGCTGGCTACACCTTC.

This clone occurred once. The rearrangement links TRBV4-2 to TRBJ2-2; D is possibly TRBD2 (7 bases). V shed 4 bases and J shed 6 bases, with 18 bases lying between them. This CDR3 region has 16 residues. The germline gives CDR1 LGHNA, CDR2 YNFKEQ. This CDR3 reads CASSPSRGGFAGELFF. CDR3 in DNA: TGTGCCAGCAGCCCTTCTAGGGGGGGGTTCGCCGGGGAGCTGTTTTTT.

This chain links TRBV4-2 with TRBJ2-7, with D possibly matching TRBD1 (6 bases). CDR1 and CDR2 from the germline V gene are LGHNA and YNFKEQ. The V end was cut by 3 bases, the J end by 2 bases, with 17 bases between. This CDR3 is built from 16 residues. The CDR3 DNA follows: TGTGCCAGCAGCCAGGCGGACAGCACTACTCCCTACGAGCAGTACTTC. Translation gives CASSQADSTTPYEQYF.